This TCR beta chain was identified during a study of vaccination and CD4 T cells after COVID-19. The study's findings and limits: Rising from 21 to 38, the median of SARS-CoV-2-reactive clonotypes did not change significantly.

The CDR3 totals 16 residues. CDR1 is LNHNV, CDR2 YYDKDF, per germline (reference sequence). Sequenced with the Oncomine TCR Beta short-read assay was DNA taken from cultured CD4+ T cells. Each CDR3 protein gets one entry after TCRdb re-called the PCR reads with MiXCR. The sample holds around 22,000 distinct CDR3 sequences, about 31% seen once. Stated treatment: roughly 10-day PBMC culture with coronavirus spike peptide pools or control peptides (ViraFEST assay). Dates of positive PCR ran from March to December 2020, before US Alpha, Beta and Delta variants. Wells that each held around 2 million PBMCs were cultured with 8 to 10 IU/ml IL-2 and 7.5 to 10 ug/ml peptide pools. Fresh medium (containing IL-2) replaced half the medium on days 3 and 7. On this clonotype: The antigen is unknown. An end of the junction differs from the germline gene, which may be a read error.

The chain has TRBV15 and TRBJ1-5; 7 nucleotides align to TRBD1. The origin of this receptor is a human donor with COVID-19. The sequenced material came from cultured CD4+ T cells from blood. Here the CDR3 DNA reads TGTGCCACCAGCACGGGACAGCCCTGGGGCAATCTGCCCCAGCATTTT. Its translation is CATSTGQPWGNLPQHF.